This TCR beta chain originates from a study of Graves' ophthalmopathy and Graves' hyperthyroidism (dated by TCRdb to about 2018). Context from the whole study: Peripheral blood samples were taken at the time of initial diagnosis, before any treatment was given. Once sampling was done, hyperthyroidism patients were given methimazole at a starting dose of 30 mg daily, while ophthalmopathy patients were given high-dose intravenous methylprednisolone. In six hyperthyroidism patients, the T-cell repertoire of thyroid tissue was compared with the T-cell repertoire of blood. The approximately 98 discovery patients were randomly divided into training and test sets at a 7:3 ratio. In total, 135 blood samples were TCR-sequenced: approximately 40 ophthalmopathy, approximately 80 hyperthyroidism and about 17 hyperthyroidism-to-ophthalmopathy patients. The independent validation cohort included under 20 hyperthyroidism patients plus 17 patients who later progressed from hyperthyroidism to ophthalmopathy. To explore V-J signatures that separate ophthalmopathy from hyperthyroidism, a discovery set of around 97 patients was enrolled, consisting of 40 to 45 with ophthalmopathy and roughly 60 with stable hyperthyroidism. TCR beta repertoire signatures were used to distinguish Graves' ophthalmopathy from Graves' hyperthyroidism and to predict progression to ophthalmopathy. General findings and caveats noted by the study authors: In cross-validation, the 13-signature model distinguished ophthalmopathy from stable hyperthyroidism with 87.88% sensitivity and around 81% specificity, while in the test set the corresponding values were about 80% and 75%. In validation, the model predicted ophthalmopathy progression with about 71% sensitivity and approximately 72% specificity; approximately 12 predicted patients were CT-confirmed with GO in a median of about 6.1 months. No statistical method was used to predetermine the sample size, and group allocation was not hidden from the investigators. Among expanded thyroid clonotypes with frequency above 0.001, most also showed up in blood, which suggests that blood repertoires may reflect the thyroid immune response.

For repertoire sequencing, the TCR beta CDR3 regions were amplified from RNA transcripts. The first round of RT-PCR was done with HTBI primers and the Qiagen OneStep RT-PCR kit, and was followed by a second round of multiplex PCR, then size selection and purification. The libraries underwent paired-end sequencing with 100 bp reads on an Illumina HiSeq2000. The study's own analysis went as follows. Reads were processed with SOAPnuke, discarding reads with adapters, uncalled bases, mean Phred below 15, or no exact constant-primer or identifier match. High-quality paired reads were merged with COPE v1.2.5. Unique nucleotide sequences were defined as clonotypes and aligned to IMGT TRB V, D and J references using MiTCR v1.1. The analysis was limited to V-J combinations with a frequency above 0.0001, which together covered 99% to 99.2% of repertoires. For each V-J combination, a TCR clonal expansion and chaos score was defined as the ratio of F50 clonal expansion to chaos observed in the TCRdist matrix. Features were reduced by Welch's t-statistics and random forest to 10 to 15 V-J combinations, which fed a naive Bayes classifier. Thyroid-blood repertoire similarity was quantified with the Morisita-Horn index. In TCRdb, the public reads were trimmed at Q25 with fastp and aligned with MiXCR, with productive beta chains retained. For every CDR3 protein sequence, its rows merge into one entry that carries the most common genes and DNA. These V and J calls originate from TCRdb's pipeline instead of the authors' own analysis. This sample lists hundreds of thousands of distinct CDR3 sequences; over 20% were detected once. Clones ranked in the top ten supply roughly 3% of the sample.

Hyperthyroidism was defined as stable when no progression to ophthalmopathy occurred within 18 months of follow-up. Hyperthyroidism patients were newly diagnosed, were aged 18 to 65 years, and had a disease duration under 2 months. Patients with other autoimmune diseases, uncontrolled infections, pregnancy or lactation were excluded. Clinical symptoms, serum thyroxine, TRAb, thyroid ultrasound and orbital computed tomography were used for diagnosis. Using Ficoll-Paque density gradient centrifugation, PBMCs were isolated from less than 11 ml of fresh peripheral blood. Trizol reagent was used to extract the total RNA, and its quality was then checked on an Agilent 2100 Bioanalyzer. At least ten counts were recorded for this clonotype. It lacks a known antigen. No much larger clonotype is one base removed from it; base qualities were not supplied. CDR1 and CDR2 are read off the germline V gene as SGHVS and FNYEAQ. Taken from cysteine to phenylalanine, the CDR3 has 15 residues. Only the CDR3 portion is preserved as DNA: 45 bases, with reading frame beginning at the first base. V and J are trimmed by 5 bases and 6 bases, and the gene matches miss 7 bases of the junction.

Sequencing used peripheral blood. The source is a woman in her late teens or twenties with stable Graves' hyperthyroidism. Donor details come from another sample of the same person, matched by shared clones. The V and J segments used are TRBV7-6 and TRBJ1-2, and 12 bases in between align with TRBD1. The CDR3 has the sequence CASSPSGTGGDGYTF. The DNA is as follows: TGTGCCAGCAGCCCCTCCGGGACAGGGGGCGATGGCTACACCTTC.